Each of the 5 T cell receptor beta chains below was sequenced from the same sample in a study of molecular identifiers for immune sequencing clone quantification. TCRdb recomputed calls from the PCR reads with MiXCR, one row per CDR3 protein. The table lists approximately 320,000 distinct CDR3 sequences, roughly a quarter of them singletons. Sequenced input: naive CD8+ T cells from blood, with Jurkat cell RNA spiked in. As to subset: FACS-sorted CD8+CD4-CCR7+CD45RA+ naive T cells. These TCRs come from a human donor in good health. Some libraries in this study had Jurkat cell RNA spiked in.

Of note for this clonotype: A read error may explain this, as a much larger clone is one base away. The chain has TRBV27 and TRBJ1-5, with 7 bases identical to TRBD1. CDR3 size: 16 residues. The germline gives CDR1 MNHEY, CDR2 SMNVEV (reference sequence). The DNA of the CDR3 is TGTGCCAGCAGTTCTTTACAGGGGTTTGGCAATCAGCCCCCGCATTTT. It encodes CASSSLQGFGNQPPHF.

Only a few counts were recorded for this clonotype. This chain links TRBV13 with TRBJ1-1, with D perhaps TRBD1 (5 bases). CDR3 length: 16 residues. The germline V gene encodes CDR1 PRHDT and CDR2 FYEKMQ (reference sequence). Trimming pared 1 base from V and 4 bases from J, leaving 16 bases between. The CDR3 sequence: CASSLEGVSGGTEAFF. The CDR3 nucleotides are TGTGCCAGCAGCTTAGAAGGGGTATCGGGAGGCACTGAAGCTTTCTTT.

This clonotype occurred many times. The chain links TRBV7-2 to TRBJ2-1, with D possibly matching TRBD2 (5 bases). Looked up from germline, CDR1 is SGHTA and CDR2 is FQGNSA. Trimming removed 6 bases at V and 0 bases at J, with 12 bases between. The CDR3 covers 15 residues. The CDR3 loop is CASSYTTTSYNEQFF. CDR3 bases: TGTGCCAGCAGTTATACGACTACCTCCTACAATGAGCAGTTCTTC.

The chain uses TRBV6-2 or TRBV6-3 and TRBJ2-7, with unresolved D. Trimming left V 10 bases short and J 4 bases short, with 11 bases between. CDR1 is MNHEY and CDR2 is SVGEGT in the germline V gene. The CDR3 has 11 residues. CDR3 loop: CATAVSYEQYF. For the CDR3, the DNA is TGTGCCACGGCGGTCTCGTACGAGCAGTACTTC.

This clonotype was counted ten times or more. This rearrangement joins TRBV7-2 to TRBJ2-3; possible D gene TRBD1, 5 bases. Deletions cut 3 bases from V and 0 bases from J, with 16 bases between. CDR3 length: 17 amino acids. Germline CDR1 is SGHTA and CDR2 is FQGNSA. The CDR3 coding sequence is TGTGCCAGCAGCTTCGACGTGGGGCGCGTTAGCACAGATACGCAGTATTTT. Translated: CASSFDVGRVSTDTQYF.